This T cell receptor (beta chain) was profiled in a study of shared clonotypes between healthy human individuals. Looking at the study overall: Donors were a couple of women and three men aged 18 to 49. General study findings and limits: Non-shared clonotypes displayed generation probabilities falling below those of clonotypes present in all four donors. Naive CD4 clonotype sharing across a handful of donors was 4% to 5.5%.

TCRdb keeps only in-frame clones here, not all; method: immunoSEQ multiplex PCR. The sample includes around 100,000 clones, 67% of them seen just once. Looked up from germline, CDR1 is WSHSY and CDR2 is SAAADI. V lost 3 bases and J 3 bases, leaving 23 bases between the germline ends. The CDR3 is 18 amino acids. This clone was counted a single time. Its specificity is unknown. Both CD45RO+ cells and CCR7-negative CD45RA+ TemRA cells were combined to make up CD8 memory. This sequence originates from a man aged 25 to 45 in good health. The chain combines TRBV10-2 with TRBJ1-2; maybe TRBD1 (6 bases). Material for sequencing was memory CD8+ T cells sorted from blood. Subset defined: CD45RO+ cells pooled with CCR7-negative TemRA cells. The CDR3: CASSDFWGYRDGYYGYTF. CDR3 DNA sequence: TGCGCCAGCAGTGATTTTTGGGGGTACAGGGATGGGTACTATGGCTACACCTTC.